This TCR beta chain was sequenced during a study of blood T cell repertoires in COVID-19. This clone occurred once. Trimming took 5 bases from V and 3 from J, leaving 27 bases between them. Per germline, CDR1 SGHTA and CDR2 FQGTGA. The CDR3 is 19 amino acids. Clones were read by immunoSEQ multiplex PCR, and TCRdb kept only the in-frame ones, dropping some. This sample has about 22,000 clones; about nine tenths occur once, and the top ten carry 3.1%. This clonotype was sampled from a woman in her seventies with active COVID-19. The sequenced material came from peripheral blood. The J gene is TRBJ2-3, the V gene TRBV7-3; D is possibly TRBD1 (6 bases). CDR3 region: CASSAKGEKRGRLTDTQYF. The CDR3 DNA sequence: TGTGCCAGCAGCGCCAAGGGGGAAAAAAGAGGCCGATTAACAGATACGCAGTATTTT.